This T cell receptor (beta chain) was sequenced during a study of blood T cell repertoires in COVID-19. Trimming removed 6 bases from V and 6 bases from J, with 14 bases in between. Looked up from germline, CDR1 is MGHDK and CDR2 is SYGVNS. The CDR3 covers 13 residues. Repertoires were generated with immunoSEQ multiplex PCR, while TCRdb's copy carries only in-frame clones and drops some. Altogether around 190,000 clones are present, roughly 80% being singletons, with the ten largest covering roughly 6.4%. The rearrangement links TRBV25-1 to TRBJ1-2; maybe TRBD1 (6 bases). Sequences were obtained from peripheral blood. The TCR was taken from a man aged 55 to 69 with acute or convalescent COVID-19. CDR3 DNA sequence: TGTGCCAGCAGCCTACAGGGTCCTGATGGCTACACCTTC. Its translation is CASSLQGPDGYTF.